Below are 26 T cell receptor beta chains sequenced from a single sample in a study of T cell clonality in common variable immunodeficiency. These receptors are not linked to any known antigen. Clones were sequenced by immunoSEQ multiplex PCR, and TCRdb holds only the in-frame ones, with some missing. The sample has fewer than 30,000 clones, none seen only once. Findings of the study overall: Common variable immunodeficiency TCR beta sequences reportedly had fewer deletions and N-nucleotide insertions.

Source material: peripheral blood mononuclear cells. These TCRs come from a human donor with common variable immunodeficiency.

This clone was counted ten times or more. The sequence runs out 3 residues before the end of the CDR3; the remainder is reconstructed from the germline J gene. The chain uses TRBV30 and TRBJ1-2; 7 nucleotides line up with TRBD1. The CDR3 has 13 amino acids. From germline, CDR1 is GTSNPN and CDR2 SVGIG (reference sequence). Incomplete CDR3 DNA: TGTGCCTGGAGTGTACAGGGGATCCAAGGC. Residues: CAWSVQGIQG. The entire CDR3 is CAWSVQGIQGYTF.

CDR3 amino acids: CASSYSAETQYF. CDR3 DNA, as far as it was read: TGTGCCAGCAGTTACTCCGCGGAGACC. V is TRBV6-2 or TRBV6-3 and J is TRBJ2-5; unclear D gene. The read terminates 3 residues before the CDR3 end, so the remaining end is supplied by the germline J gene. Germline lookup yields CDR1 MNHEY and CDR2 SVGEGT. The CDR3 loop spans 12 amino acids. Trimming removed 0 bases from V and 5 bases from J, with 4 bases in between.

With regard to this clone: Mismatch with germline at one junction end may stem from a read error. The CDR3 goes on 3 residues after the read ends, and that part is filled in from the germline J gene. The genes are TRBV7-9 and TRBJ1-1, with D perhaps TRBD1 (5 bases). The CDR3 sequence is 13 residues long. The germline V gene has CDR1 SEHNR and CDR2 FQNEAQ (reference sequence). The CDR3 region is CSSSLELQGEAFF. CDR3 DNA, as far as it was read: TGTTCCAGCAGCTTGGAGCTTCAGGGCGAA.

This clone has a count of ten or more. The DNA ends 3 residues before the CDR3 does, and the rest of the CDR3 is filled in from the germline J gene. The chain is built from TRBV14 and TRBJ1-2; D remains ambiguous. The CDR3 contains 13 residues. Trimming removed 4 bases at V and 6 bases at J, with 12 bases between. Germline CDR1 and CDR2: SGHDN and FVKESK. The CDR3 sequence: CASSLLSRDGYTF. The sequenced CDR3 bases are TGTGCCAGCAGCCTCCTATCCCGAGATGGC.

With respect to this clone: The CDR3 end lies 3 residues beyond the end of the read and is filled in from the germline J gene. This chain links TRBV7-8 with TRBJ1-1; 7 nucleotides match TRBD1. This CDR3 has 13 residues. CDR1 is SGHVS and CDR2 is FQNEAQ in the germline V gene. Trimming at V came to 8 bases and at J to 5 bases, leaving 8 bases not matched to a gene. The CDR3 is CASGGGMWTEAFF. The DNA read from the CDR3 is TGTGCCAGCGGAGGGGGCATGTGGACTGAA. Variable domain in full (rest from reference TRBV7-8 and TRBJ1-1): GAGVSQSPRYKVAKRGQDVALRCDPISGHVSLFWYQQALGQGPEFLTYFQNEAQLDKSGLPSDRFFAERPEGSVSTLKIQRTQQEDSAVYLCASGGGMWTEAFFGQGTRLTVV.

This clone came up many times. The CDR3 end falls 3 residues outside the read, so it is completed with the germline J gene. The chain uses TRBV29-1 and TRBJ2-3, with D maybe TRBD2 (6 bases). Trimming removed 4 bases from V and 6 bases from J, with 14 bases in between. The CDR3 covers 13 residues. Germline CDR1 SQVTM, CDR2 ANQGSEA. CDR3 sequence: CSVVGGAVDTQYF. The CDR3 bases that were read are TGCAGCGTTGTAGGAGGGGCGGTGGATACG.

This clone was counted ten times or more. With the read ending 3 residues before the CDR3 end, the germline J gene is used to fill in that end. The rearrangement joins TRBV5-1 to TRBJ2-1, with TRBD2 matching 9 bases. V shed 0 bases, J shed 8 bases, and the junction held 12 bases outside the gene matches. The CDR3 is 17 amino acids. The germline V gene encodes CDR1 SGHRS and CDR2 YFSETQ. The CDR3 sequence is CASSLEGSGLAFYEQFF. The DNA read from the CDR3 is TGCGCCAGCAGCTTGGAGGGGTCGGGACTAGCCTTCTATGAG.

This clone turned up a few times. The sequenced CDR3 bases are TGTGCCAGCAGTTATACAAACGCGAACACTGAA. It encodes CASSYTNANTE. In full, the CDR3 reads CASSYTNANTEAFF. This sequence joins TRBV2 and TRBJ1-1, with D uncertain. The read ends 3 residues early relative to the CDR3; the germline J gene fills the gap. The length of the CDR3 is 14 residues. The germline V and J ends were trimmed by 5 bases and 1 base, with 11 bases remaining between them. Looked up from germline, CDR1 is SNHLY and CDR2 is FYNNEI.

In regard to this clone: Sequencing ends 3 residues short of the CDR3 end; the germline J gene provides the rest. J is TRBJ1-2 and V is TRBV6-2 or TRBV6-3, with D hard to call. The germline V gene has CDR1 MNHEY and CDR2 SVGEGT. The ends were cut back, 6 bases at V and 5 bases at J, with 10 bases in the middle. The CDR3 covers 12 residues. CDR3 protein: CASSETRYGYTF. The CDR3 DNA, read in part, is TGTGCCAGCAGCGAGACTAGATATGGC.

At least ten counts were recorded for this clone. Read sequence stops 3 residues before the CDR3 end, and the germline J gene provides the missing end. The chain combines TRBV6-4 with TRBJ2-1, with D possibly being TRBD2 (7 bases). The CDR3 spans 14 residues. Germline CDR1 is MRHNA and CDR2 is SNTAGT. Trimming stripped 3 bases from V and 6 bases from J, with 12 bases between. The CDR3 loop is CASSEGGGANEQFF. The part of the CDR3 DNA that was read is TGTGCCAGCAGTGAAGGTGGGGGGGCCAATGAG.

This clone was seen a handful of times. The read terminates 3 residues ahead of where the CDR3 ends, so the germline J gene completes it. The chain recombines TRBV30 with TRBJ2-5; 11 bases map to TRBD1. V gave up 3 bases and J gave up 4 bases; unmatched junction bases: 10. Germline CDR1 is GTSNPN and CDR2 is SVGIG (reference sequence). The CDR3 totals 16 residues. This chain's CDR3 is CAWSLGTGGMGETQYF. The part of the CDR3 DNA that was read is TGTGCCTGGAGCTTGGGGACAGGGGGAATGGGAGAGACC.

A word on this clone: The sequence runs out 3 residues before the end of the CDR3; the remainder is reconstructed from the germline J gene. This sequence joins TRBV7-2 and TRBJ2-6; perhaps TRBD2 as D (6 bases). V was cut by 8 bases and J by 0 bases, with 11 bases left in between. The length of the CDR3 is 15 residues. CDR1 is SGHTA, CDR2 FQGNSA, per germline. The chain's CDR3 is CASRGGNSGANVLTF. CDR3 DNA, as far as it was read: TGTGCCAGCCGGGGAGGAAACTCTGGGGCCAACGTC.

This clone was seen a handful of times. The CDR3 end lies 3 residues beyond the end of the read and is filled in from the germline J gene. This chain joins TRBV2 and TRBJ1-6; 8 bases are shared with TRBD1. Germline V CDR1 and CDR2: SNHLY, FYNNEI. This CDR3 has 15 amino acids. CDR3 bases read: TGTGCCAGCAGTGAGGGACAGGTGGAGGGTAATCCC. Amino acid sequence: CASSEGQVEGNP. From start to end, the CDR3 is CASSEGQVEGNPLHF. Drawing the rest from reference TRBV2 and TRBJ1-6, the complete variable domain is EPEVTQTPSHQVTQMGQEVILRCVPISNHLYFYWYRQILGQKVEFLVSFYNNEISEKSEIFDDQFSVERPDGSNFTLKIRSTKLEDSAMYFCASSEGQVEGNPLHFGNGTRLTVT.

There are many counts of this clone. Germline is not matched at one junction end, which may reflect a read error. The read stops 3 residues short of the end of the CDR3; the missing end is completed from the germline J gene. The chain has TRBV7-7 and TRBJ2-1; a possible D gene is TRBD1 (6 bases). Germline V gene data show CDR1 as SSHAT and CDR2 as FNYEAQ (reference sequence). CDR3 length equals 13 residues. The DNA read from the CDR3 is TGTGCTAGCAGCTTAGTGGGGGCTGGTGAG. Translation: CASSLVGAGE. The full CDR3 sequence reads CASSLVGAGEQFF.

This clone was seen repeatedly, ten times or more. Read sequence stops 3 residues before the CDR3 end, and the germline J gene provides the missing end. This chain uses TRBV2 with TRBJ2-1, with TRBD2 matching over 10 bases. This CDR3 is 18 amino acids long. Trimming cost V 5 bases and J 2 bases; bases outside gene matches: 12. The germline V gene encodes CDR1 SNHLY and CDR2 FYNNEI. The CDR3 bases that were read are TGTGCCAGCAGTCACAAACAATTAGCGGGGGGTACCTACAATGAG. The encoded protein is CASSHKQLAGGTYNE. The CDR3, in full, reads CASSHKQLAGGTYNEQFF.

This clone came up many times. The CDR3 is cut off 3 residues early in the read; its end comes from the germline J gene. The gene calls are TRBV2 and TRBJ2-1, with D possibly matching TRBD1 (5 bases). Trimming stripped 4 bases from V and 7 bases from J, with 17 bases between. The CDR3 runs 15 residues. CDR1 SNHLY and CDR2 FYNNEI come from the germline V gene. CDR3: CASSAGRAYTNEQFF. CDR3 bases read: TGTGCCAGCAGTGCTGGCAGGGCTTACACTAATGAG.

A note on this clone: Read sequence stops 3 residues before the CDR3 end, and the germline J gene provides the missing end. The rearrangement links TRBV30 to TRBJ1-6, with 7 positions matching TRBD1. Germline loops: CDR1 GTSNPN, CDR2 SVGIG (reference sequence). V shed 3 bases, J shed 7 bases, and the junction held 12 bases outside the gene matches. The CDR3 extends over 16 amino acids. The CDR3 region is CAWSSARVRGNSPLHF. CDR3 DNA, as far as it was read: TGTGCCTGGAGCTCCGCCCGGGTCAGGGGGAATTCACCC.

This clone was detected a few times. The read stops 3 residues short of the end of the CDR3; the missing end is completed from the germline J gene. The chain joins TRBV7-2 to TRBJ1-5; 11 bases line up with TRBD1. The V and J ends lost 3 bases and 7 bases, in that order; junction bases with no gene match: 5. Germline V gives CDR1 SGHTA, CDR2 FQGNSA. The CDR3 contains 15 residues. CDR3 loop: CASSFGQGARQPQHF. The CDR3 DNA, read in part, is TGTGCCAGCAGCTTTGGACAGGGGGCTCGACAGCCC. The full variable domain, in which reference TRBV7-2 and TRBJ1-5 provide the parts outside the CDR3, is GAGVSQSPSNKVTEKGKDVELRCDPISGHTALYWYRQSLGQGLEFLIYFQGNSAPDKSGLPSDRFSAERTGGSVSTLTIQRTQQEDSAVYLCASSFGQGARQPQHFGDGTRLSIL.

This clone was recorded a few times. The missing CDR3 end, 3 residues past where the read stops, is filled in from the germline J gene. This chain links TRBV6-2 or TRBV6-3 with TRBJ1-5, with no clear D. This CDR3 spans 13 amino acids. CDR1 and CDR2 (germline): MNHEY, SVGEGT. Trimming left V 6 bases short and J 9 bases short, with 15 bases between. The CDR3 sequence is CASSLKYIGPQHF. CDR3 DNA, as far as it was read: TGTGCCAGCAGCCTTAAATACATTGGGCCC.

This clone was observed a few times. At one end the junction does not follow the germline gene, possibly because of a read error. The read ends 3 residues early relative to the CDR3; the germline J gene fills the gap. V is TRBV7-9 and J is TRBJ2-5; D remains unclear. The CDR3 is 12 residues long. From germline, CDR1 is SEHNR and CDR2 FQNEAQ (reference sequence). CDR3 region: CSSSLQQETQYF. Partial CDR3 DNA: TGTTCCAGCAGCTTACAGCAAGAGACC. The whole variable domain, filled in from reference TRBV7-9 and TRBJ2-5, reads DTGVSQNPRHKITKRGQNVTFRCDPISEHNRLYWYRQTLGQGPEFLTYFQNEAQLEKSRLLSDRFSAERPKGSFSTLEIQRTEQGDSAMYLCSSSLQQETQYFGPGTRLLVL.

This clone was found many times. The sequenced CDR3 bases are TGTGCCAGCTCGCCGGCCGGGACAGTGAGAAACACCGGGGAG. The encoded protein is CASSPAGTVRNTGE. The CDR3, in full, reads CASSPAGTVRNTGELFF. This rearrangement joins TRBV18 to TRBJ2-2; 7 bases fit TRBD1. Coverage ceases 3 residues before the CDR3 finishes, and the germline J gene fills in the end. The germline V gene encodes CDR1 KGHSH and CDR2 LQKENI. V trimming: 6 bases; J trimming: 2 bases; junction bases outside the gene matches: 12. This CDR3 comprises 17 residues.

This clone was detected ten times or more. The observed sequence ends 3 residues before the CDR3 terminus, with the missing tail filled in from the germline J gene. The gene calls are TRBV12-3 or TRBV12-4 and TRBJ1-2; possibly TRBD1 for D (6 bases). The CDR3 length is 13 residues. Trimming cost V 5 bases and J 6 bases, with 13 bases left between them. CDR3 DNA (partial): TGTGCCAGCAGTCTCCTTTCAGGGGATGGC. Translation: CASSLLSGDG. The full-length CDR3 reads as CASSLLSGDGYTF.

At least ten counts were recorded for this clone. The read ends 3 residues early relative to the CDR3; the germline J gene fills the gap. The rearrangement uses TRBV18 and TRBJ2-5; 12 bases fit TRBD1. This CDR3 contains 15 residues. Germline assignment: CDR1 KGHSH and CDR2 LQKENI. V shed 4 bases and J 5 bases; nucleotides not matched to a gene: 5. This CDR3 reads CASSRGQGAEETQYF. CDR3 DNA, as far as it was read: TGTGCCAGCTCACGGGGACAGGGGGCGGAGGAGACC.

Remarks on this clone: Coverage ceases 3 residues before the CDR3 finishes, and the germline J gene fills in the end. The J gene is TRBJ1-4, the V gene TRBV5-5, with 9 bases fitting TRBD1. After removal of 4 bases from V and 8 bases from J, the junction contained 9 bases not matched to a gene. This CDR3 contains 15 residues. CDR1 SGHKS and CDR2 YYEKEE come from the germline V gene (reference sequence). The CDR3 reads CASSRTGVWGEKLFF. The sequenced part of the CDR3 DNA is TGTGCCAGCAGCCGGACAGGGGTTTGGGGGGAAAAA.

There are many counts of this clone. The CDR3 extends 3 residues past the end of the read, so its final part is completed from the germline J gene. The chain recombines TRBV18 with TRBJ2-3, with D tentatively TRBD1 (6 bases). V lost 3 bases and J lost 1, with 8 bases in between. CDR3 length equals 14 residues. Germline lookup yields CDR1 KGHSH and CDR2 LQKENI. The CDR3 protein is CASSPRQGTDTQYF. The DNA read from the CDR3 is TGTGCCAGCTCACCCCGACAGGGCACAGATACG. Complete variable domain (other parts from reference TRBV18 and TRBJ2-3): NAGVMQNPRHLVRRRGQEARLRCSPMKGHSHVYWYRQLPEEGLKFMVYLQKENIIDESGMPKERFSAEFPKEGPSILRIQQVVRGDSAAYFCASSPRQGTDTQYFGPGTRLTVL.

Points on this clone: From the germline J gene comes the end of the CDR3, since the read stops 3 residues before it. The chain links TRBV6-4 to TRBJ2-1, with D perhaps matching TRBD1 (5 bases). The ends were cut back, 6 bases at V and 8 bases at J, with 14 bases in the middle. The CDR3 is made up of 13 amino acids. Germline V CDR1 and CDR2: MRHNA, SNTAGT. CDR3 loop: CASSRQKSDEQFF. The CDR3 DNA, read in part, is TGTGCCAGCAGCAGACAGAAAAGCGATGAG.